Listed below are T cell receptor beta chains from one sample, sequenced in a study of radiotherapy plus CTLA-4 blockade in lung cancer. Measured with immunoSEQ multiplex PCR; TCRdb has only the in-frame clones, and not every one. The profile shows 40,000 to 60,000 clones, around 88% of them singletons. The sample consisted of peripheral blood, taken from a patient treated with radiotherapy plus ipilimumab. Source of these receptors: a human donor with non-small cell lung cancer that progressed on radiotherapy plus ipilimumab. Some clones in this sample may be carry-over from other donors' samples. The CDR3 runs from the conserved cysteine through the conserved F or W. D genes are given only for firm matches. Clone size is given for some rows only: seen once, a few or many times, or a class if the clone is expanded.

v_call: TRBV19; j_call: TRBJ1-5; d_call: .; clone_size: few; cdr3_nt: TGTGCCAGTAGTATAGTTCGAGTCAATCAGCCCCAGCATTTT; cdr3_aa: CASSIVRVNQPQHF
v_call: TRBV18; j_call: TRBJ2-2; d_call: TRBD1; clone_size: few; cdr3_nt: TGTGCCAGCTCACAGGGACAGACCACCGGGGAGCTGTTTTTT; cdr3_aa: CASSQGQTTGELFF
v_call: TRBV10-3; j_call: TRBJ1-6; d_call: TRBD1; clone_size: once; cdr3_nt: TGTGCCAGCCGGGACAGGGAAGGATCACCCCTCCACTTT; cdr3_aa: CASRDREGSPLHF
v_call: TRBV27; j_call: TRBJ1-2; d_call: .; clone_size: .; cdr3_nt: TGTGCCACCAGAGGGGCGGACTATGGCTACACCTTC; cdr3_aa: CATRGADYGYTF
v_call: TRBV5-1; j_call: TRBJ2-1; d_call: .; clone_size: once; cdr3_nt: TGCGCCAGCAGCCCGCAGGGAACCTACAATGAGCAGTTCTTC; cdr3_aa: CASSPQGTYNEQFF
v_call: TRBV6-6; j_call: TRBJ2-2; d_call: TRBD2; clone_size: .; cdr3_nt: TGTGCCAGCAGCCTCACTAGCGGGGGGGCCGGGGAGCTGTTTTTT; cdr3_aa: CASSLTSGGAGELFF
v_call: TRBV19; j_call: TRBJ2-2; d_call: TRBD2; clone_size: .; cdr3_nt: TGTGCCAGTAGTATAGTTGGCGGGAGGGCCGAAACCGGGGAGCTGTTTTTT; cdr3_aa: CASSIVGGRAETGELFF
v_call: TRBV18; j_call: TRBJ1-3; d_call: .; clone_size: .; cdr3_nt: TGTGCCAGCTCACCACCGATACTCTCTGGAAACACCATATATTTT; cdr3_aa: CASSPPILSGNTIYF
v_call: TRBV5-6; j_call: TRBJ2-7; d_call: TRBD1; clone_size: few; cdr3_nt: TGTGCCAGCAGCACCGTTCCGGGACAGGGGGCCTACGAGCAGTACTTC; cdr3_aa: CASSTVPGQGAYEQYF
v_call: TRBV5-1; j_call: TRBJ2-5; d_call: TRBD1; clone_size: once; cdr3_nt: TGCGCCAGCAGTCCGGACAGGGGCGGGGAGACCCAGTACTTC; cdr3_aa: CASSPDRGGETQYF
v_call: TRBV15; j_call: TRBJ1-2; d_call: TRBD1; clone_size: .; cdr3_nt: TGTGCCACCAGCAGAGGCCCACAGGGGGGTAACTATGGCTACACCTTC; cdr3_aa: CATSRGPQGGNYGYTF
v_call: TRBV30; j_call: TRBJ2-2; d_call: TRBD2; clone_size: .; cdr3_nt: TGTGCCTGGACCGGGACTAGCGTCAACACCGGGGAGCTGTTTTTT; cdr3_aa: CAWTGTSVNTGELFF